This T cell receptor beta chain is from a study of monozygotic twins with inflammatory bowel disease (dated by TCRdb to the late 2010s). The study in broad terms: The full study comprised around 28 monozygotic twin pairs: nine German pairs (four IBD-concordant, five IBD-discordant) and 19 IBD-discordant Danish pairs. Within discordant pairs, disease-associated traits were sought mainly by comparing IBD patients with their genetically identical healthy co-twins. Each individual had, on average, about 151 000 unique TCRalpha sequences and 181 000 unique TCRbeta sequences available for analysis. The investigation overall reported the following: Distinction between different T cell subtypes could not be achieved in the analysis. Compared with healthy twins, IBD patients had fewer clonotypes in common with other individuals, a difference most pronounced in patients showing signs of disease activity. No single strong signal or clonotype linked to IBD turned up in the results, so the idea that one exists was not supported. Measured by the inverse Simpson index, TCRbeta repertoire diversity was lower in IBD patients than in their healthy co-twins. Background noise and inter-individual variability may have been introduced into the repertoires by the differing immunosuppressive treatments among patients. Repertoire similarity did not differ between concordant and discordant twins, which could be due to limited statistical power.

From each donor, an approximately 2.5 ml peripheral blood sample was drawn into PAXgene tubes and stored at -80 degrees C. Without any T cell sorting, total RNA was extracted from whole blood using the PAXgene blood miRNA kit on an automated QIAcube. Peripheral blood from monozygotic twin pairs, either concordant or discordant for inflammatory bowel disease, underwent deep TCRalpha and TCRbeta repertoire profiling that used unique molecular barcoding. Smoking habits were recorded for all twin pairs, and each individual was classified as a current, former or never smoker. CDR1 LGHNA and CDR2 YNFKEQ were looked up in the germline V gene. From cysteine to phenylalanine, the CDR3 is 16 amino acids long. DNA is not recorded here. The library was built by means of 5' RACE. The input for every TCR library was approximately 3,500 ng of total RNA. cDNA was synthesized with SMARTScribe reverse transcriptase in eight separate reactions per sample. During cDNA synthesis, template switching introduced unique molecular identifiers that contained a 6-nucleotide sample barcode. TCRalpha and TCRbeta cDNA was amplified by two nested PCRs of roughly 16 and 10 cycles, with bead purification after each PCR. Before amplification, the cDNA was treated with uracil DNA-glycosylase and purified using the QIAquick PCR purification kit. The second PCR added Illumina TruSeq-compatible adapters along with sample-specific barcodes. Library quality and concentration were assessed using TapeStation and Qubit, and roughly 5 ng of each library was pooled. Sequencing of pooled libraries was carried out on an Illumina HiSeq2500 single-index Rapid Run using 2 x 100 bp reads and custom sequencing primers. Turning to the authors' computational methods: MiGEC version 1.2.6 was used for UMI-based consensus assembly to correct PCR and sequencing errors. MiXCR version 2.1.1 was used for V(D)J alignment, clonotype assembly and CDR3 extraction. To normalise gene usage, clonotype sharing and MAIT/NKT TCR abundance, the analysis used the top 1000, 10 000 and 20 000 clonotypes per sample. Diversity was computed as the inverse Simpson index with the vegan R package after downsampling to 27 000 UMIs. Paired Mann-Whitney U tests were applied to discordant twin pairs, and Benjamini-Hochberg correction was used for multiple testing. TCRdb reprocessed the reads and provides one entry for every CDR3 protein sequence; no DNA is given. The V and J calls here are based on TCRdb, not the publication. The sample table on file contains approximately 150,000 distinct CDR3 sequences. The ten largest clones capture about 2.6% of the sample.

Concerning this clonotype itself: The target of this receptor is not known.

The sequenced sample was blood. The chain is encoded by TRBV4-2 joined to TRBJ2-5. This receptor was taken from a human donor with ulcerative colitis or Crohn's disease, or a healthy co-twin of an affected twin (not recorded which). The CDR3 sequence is CASSQDPFGSRRTQYF.